This T cell receptor beta chain stems from a study of vaccination and CD4 T cells after COVID-19. Across the whole study: SARS-CoV-2 had been detected by nasal swab PCR in convalescent patients; roughly 9 were mild, one severe. A CEFX pool, an HIV-1 Nef pool, or else no peptide went into the control cultures.

The Oncomine TCR Beta short-read assay sequenced DNA from cultured CD4+ T cells. TCRdb re-analysed the PCR reads in MiXCR, keeping a single row per CDR3 protein. This sample has under 15,000 distinct CDR3 sequences; roughly 80% occur once, and the top ten carry over 9%. In the case of this clonotype: Its cognate antigen is unknown.

Treatment described: approximately nine-day PBMC culture with coronavirus spike peptide pools or control peptides (ViraFEST assay). Following expansion of antigen-specific T cells with peptide pools, ViraFEST then sequenced TCRs. The V gene's germline CDR1 is DFQATT and CDR2 SNEGSKA (reference sequence). The CDR3 runs to 14 residues. Trimming left V 3 bases short and J 7 bases short, with 16 bases between. The chain carries TRBV20-1 and TRBJ2-1; D is perhaps TRBD1 (6 bases). The origin of this receptor is a human donor who had recovered from COVID-19. The sample taken for sequencing was CD4+ T cells from blood, cultured in vitro. CDR3 residues: CSASSRQGINEQFF. CDR3 DNA sequence: TGCAGTGCTAGCTCTCGCCAGGGGATAAATGAGCAGTTCTTC.